This TCR beta chain was identified in a study of cytotoxic CD8 clonotypes in ibrutinib-treated CLL. Some clones are missing from TCRdb's copy, which holds only in-frame ones; the method was immunoSEQ multiplex PCR. This sample yields over 30,000 clones, of which approximately 67% are seen a single time; roughly 6.9% belongs to the top ten. This clone was seen once. Trimming cost V 5 bases and J 0 bases, with 16 bases left between them. The germline gives CDR1 LNHDA, CDR2 SQIVND (reference sequence). This CDR3 contains 17 residues. V gene TRBV19 combines with J gene TRBJ1-4; weak D call: TRBD1 (5 bases). This TCR came from a human donor with chronic lymphocytic leukemia. The specimen was PBMCs, collected at disease progression, from a patient treated with ibrutinib. The CDR3 loop is CASSDRAGGATNEKLFF. The CDR3, as DNA: TGTGCCAGTAGTGACCGGGCGGGGGGTGCAACTAATGAAAAACTGTTTTTT.